The sequence of this T cell receptor (beta chain) was determined in a study of cytomegalovirus exposure and HLA in healthy donors. In germline, CDR1 is SGHAT, CDR2 FQDESV (reference sequence). CDR3 length: 16 amino acids. V dropped 2 bases and J dropped 0 bases, with 13 bases sitting between them. Donors consisted of healthy bone marrow donors. This clone has only one observation. PCR was performed using 60 Vbeta and 13 Jbeta primers. This table comes from immunoSEQ multiplex PCR, and its TCRdb copy is limited to in-frame clones, with some not included. This table holds 150,000 or so clones, around three quarters found once.

The chain carries TRBV11-1 and TRBJ1-1; D gene unclear. What was sequenced was PBMCs. The TCR comes from a middle-aged woman in good health and CMV-seronegative. DNA of the CDR3: TGTGCCAGCAGCTTAAGGCCAGGATCCTTGAACACTGAAGCTTTCTTT. This encodes CASSLRPGSLNTEAFF.